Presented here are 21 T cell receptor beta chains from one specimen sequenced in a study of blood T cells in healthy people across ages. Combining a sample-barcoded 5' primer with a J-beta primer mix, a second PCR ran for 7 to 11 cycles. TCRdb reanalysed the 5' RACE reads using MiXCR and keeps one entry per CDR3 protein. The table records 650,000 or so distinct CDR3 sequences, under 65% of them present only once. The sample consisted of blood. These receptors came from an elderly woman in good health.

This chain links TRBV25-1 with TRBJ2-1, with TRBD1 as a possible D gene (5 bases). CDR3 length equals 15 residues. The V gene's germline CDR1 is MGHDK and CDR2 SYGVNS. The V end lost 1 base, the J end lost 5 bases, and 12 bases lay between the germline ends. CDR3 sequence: CASSELVPGNNEQFF. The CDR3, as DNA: TGTGCCAGCAGTGAATTGGTCCCAGGGAACAATGAGCAGTTCTTC.

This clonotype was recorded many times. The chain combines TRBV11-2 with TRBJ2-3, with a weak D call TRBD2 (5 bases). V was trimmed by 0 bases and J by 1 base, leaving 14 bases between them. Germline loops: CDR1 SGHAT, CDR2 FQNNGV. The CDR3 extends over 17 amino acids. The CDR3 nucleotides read TGTGCCAGCAGCTTAGATCGAGTGGGAGTTGGCACAGATACGCAGTATTTT. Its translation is CASSLDRVGVGTDTQYF. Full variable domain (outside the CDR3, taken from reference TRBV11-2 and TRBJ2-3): EAGVAQSPRYKIIEKRQSVAFWCNPISGHATLYWYQQILGQGPKLLIQFQNNGVVDDSQLPKDRFSAERLKGVDSTLKIQPAKLEDSAVYLCASSLDRVGVGTDTQYFGPGTRLTVL.

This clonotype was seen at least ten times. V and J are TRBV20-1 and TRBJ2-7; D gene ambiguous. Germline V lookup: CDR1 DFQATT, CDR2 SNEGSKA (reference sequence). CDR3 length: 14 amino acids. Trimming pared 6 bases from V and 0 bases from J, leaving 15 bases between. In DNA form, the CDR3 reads TGCAGTGCAATGCATCACAGTGGCTCCTACGAGCAGTACTTC. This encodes CSAMHHSGSYEQYF.

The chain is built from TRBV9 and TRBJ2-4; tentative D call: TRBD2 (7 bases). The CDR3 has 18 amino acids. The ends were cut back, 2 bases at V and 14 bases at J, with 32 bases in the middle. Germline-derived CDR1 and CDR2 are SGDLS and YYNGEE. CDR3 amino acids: CASSVLLHREGANPSKYF. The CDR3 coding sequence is TGTGCCAGCAGCGTCCTCCTCCACAGGGAGGGAGCGAACCCGAGCAAGTACTTC. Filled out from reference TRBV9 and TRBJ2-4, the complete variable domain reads DSGVTQTPKHLITATGQRVTLRCSPRSGDLSVYWYQQSLDQGLQFLIQYYNGEERAKGNILERFSAQQFPDLHSELNLSSLELGDSALYFCASSVLLHREGANPSKYFGAGTRLSVL.

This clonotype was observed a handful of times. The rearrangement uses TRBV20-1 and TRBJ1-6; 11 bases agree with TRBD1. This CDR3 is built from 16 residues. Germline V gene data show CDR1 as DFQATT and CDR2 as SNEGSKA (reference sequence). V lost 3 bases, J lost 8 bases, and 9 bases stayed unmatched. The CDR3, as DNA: TGCAGTGCTAGGGATCCAGGACAGGGGGCTTATTCACCCCTCCACTTT. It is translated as CSARDPGQGAYSPLHF.

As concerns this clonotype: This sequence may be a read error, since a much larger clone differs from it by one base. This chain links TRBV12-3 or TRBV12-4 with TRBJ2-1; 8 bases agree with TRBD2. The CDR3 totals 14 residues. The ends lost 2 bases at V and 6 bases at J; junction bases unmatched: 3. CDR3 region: CASSLRAGANEQFF. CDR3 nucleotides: TGTGCCAGCAGTTTACGAGCGGGAGCCAATGAGCAGTTCTTC.

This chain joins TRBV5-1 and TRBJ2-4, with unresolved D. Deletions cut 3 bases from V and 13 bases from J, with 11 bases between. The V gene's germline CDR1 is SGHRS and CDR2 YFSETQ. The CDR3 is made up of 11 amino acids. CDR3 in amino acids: CASSSPPRQYF. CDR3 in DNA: TGCGCCAGCAGCTCCCCGCCCAGGCAGTACTTC.

CDR3 protein: CATKKGQSSYNEQYF. CDR3 nucleotide sequence: TGTGCCACCAAGAAGGGACAGAGCTCCTACAATGAGCAGTACTTC. The chain couples TRBV2 to TRBJ2-1, with TRBD1 matching over 7 bases. Judging by the DNA end, TRBJ2-7 fits better; the J call may be wrong. Per the germline V gene, CDR1 is SNHLY and CDR2 is FYNNEI. The CDR3 has 15 amino acids.

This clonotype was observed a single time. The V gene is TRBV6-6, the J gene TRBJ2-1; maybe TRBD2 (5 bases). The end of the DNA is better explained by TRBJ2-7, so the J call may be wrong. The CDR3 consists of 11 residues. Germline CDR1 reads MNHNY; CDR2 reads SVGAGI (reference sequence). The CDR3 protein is CASGRVLEQYF. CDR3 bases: TGTGCCAGCGGGCGGGTACTCGAGCAGTACTTC.

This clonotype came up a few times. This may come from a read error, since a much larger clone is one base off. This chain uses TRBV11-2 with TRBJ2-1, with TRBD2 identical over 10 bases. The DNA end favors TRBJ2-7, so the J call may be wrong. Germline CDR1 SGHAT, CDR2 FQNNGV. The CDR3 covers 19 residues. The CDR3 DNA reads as TGTGCCAGCAGCTTAGAAGCAACTAGCGGGGTTAGCTCCTACAATGAGCAGTACTTC. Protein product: CASSLEATSGVSSYNEQYF.

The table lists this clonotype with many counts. The CDR3 loop reads CASSFSSVQPQHF. The DNA for the CDR3 is TGTGCCAGCAGCTTCTCTAGTGTTCAGCCCCAGCATTTT. The V and J genes are TRBV11-2 and TRBJ1-5; D is unclear. The V end was cut by 3 bases, the J end by 6 bases, with 9 bases between. Germline loops: CDR1 SGHAT, CDR2 FQNNGV. The CDR3 covers 13 residues.

CDR3 nucleotides: TGCAGCGTCGGGACAGGGAATCAGCCCCAGCATTTT. Its translation is CSVGTGNQPQHF. The chain has TRBV29-1 and TRBJ1-5, with 9 nucleotides matching TRBD1. Trimming took 6 bases from V and 4 from J; bases not matched to a gene: 1. Germline-derived CDR1 and CDR2 are SQVTM and ANQGSEA. The CDR3 loop spans 12 amino acids.

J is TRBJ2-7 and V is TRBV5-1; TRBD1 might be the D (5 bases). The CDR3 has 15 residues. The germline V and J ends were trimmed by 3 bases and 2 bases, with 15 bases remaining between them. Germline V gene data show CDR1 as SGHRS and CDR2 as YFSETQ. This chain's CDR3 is CASSSAGQGPYEQYF. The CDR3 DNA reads TGCGCCAGCAGCTCGGCCGGGCAGGGTCCCTACGAGCAGTACTTC.

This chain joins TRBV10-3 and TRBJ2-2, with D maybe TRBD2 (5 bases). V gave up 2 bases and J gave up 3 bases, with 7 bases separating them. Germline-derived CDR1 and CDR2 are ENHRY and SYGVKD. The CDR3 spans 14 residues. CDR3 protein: CAISEVGDTGELFF. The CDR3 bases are TGTGCCATCAGTGAGGTGGGAGACACCGGGGAGCTGTTTTTT.

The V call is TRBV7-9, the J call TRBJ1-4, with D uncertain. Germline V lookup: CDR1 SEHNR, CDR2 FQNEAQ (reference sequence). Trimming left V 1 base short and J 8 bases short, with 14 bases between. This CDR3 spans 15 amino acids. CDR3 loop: CASSLEAGKVEKLFF. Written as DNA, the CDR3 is TGTGCCAGCAGCTTAGAGGCGGGGAAAGTCGAAAAACTGTTTTTT.

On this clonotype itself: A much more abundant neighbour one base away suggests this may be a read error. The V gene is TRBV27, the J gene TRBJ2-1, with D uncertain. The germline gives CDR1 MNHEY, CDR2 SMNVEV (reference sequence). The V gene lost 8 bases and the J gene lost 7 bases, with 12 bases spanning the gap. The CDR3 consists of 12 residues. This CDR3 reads CASVGNCNEQFF. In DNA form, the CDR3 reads TGTGCCAGCGTGGGGAATTGTAATGAGCAGTTCTTC.

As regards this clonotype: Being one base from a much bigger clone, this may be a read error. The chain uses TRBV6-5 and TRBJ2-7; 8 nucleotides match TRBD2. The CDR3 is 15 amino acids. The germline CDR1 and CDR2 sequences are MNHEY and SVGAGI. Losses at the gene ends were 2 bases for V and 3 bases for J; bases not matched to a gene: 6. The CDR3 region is CASSYRAGGFYEQYF. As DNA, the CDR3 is TGTGCCAGCAGTTACCGGGCGGGAGGTTTCTACGAGCAGTACTTC.

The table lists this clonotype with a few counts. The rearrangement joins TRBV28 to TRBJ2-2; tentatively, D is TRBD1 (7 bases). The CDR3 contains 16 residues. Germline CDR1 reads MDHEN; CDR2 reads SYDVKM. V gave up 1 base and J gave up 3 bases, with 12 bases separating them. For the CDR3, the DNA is TGTGCCAGCAGTTTATCGGGCAGGGGGGACACCGGGGAGCTGTTTTTT. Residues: CASSLSGRGDTGELFF.

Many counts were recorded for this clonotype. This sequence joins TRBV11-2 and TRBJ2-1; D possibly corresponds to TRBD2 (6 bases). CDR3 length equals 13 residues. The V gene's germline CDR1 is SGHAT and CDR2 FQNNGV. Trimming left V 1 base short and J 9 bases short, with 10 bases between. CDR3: CASSLAGAIEQFF. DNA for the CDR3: TGTGCCAGCAGCTTAGCGGGAGCGATTGAGCAGTTCTTC. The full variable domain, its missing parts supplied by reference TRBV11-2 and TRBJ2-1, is EAGVAQSPRYKIIEKRQSVAFWCNPISGHATLYWYQQILGQGPKLLIQFQNNGVVDDSQLPKDRFSAERLKGVDSTLKIQPAKLEDSAVYLCASSLAGAIEQFFGPGTRLTVL.

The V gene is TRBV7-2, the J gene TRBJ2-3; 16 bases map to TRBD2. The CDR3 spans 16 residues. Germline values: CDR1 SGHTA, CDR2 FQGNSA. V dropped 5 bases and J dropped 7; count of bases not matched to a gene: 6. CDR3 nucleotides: TGTGCCAGCAGCGCCCCGGGACTAGCGGGGGGGCATACGCAGTATTTT. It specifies CASSAPGLAGGHTQYF.

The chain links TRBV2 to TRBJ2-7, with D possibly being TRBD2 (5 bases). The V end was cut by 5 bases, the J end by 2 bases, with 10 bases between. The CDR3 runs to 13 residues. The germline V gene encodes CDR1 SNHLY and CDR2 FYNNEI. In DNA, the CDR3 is TGTGCCAGCAGTCCCTATAGCGCCTACGAGCAGTACTTC. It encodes CASSPYSAYEQYF.